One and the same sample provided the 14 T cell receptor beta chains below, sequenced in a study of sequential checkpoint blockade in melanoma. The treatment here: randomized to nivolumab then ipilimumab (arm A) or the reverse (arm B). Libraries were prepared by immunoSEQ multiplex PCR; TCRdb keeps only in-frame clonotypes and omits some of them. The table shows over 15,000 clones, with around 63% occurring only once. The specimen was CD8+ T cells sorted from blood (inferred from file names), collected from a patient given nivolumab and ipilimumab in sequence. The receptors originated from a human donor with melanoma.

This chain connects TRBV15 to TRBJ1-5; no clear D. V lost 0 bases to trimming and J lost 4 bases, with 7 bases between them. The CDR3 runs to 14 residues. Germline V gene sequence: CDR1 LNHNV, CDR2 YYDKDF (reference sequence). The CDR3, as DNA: TGTGCCACCAGCAGAGAACAGCCAAATCAGCCCCAGCATTTT. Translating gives CATSREQPNQPQHF.

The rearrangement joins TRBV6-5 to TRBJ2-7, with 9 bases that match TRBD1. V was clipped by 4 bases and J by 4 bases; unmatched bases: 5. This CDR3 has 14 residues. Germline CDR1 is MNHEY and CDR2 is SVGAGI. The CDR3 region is CASSSTGGAYEQYF. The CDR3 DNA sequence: TGTGCCAGCAGTTCAACAGGGGGCGCGTACGAGCAGTACTTC.

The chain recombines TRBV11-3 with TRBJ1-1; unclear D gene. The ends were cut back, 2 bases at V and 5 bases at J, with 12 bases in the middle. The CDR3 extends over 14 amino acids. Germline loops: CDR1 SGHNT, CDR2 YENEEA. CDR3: CASSLTSRGTEAFF. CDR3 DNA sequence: TGTGCCAGCAGCTTAACCTCTCGGGGTACTGAAGCTTTCTTT.

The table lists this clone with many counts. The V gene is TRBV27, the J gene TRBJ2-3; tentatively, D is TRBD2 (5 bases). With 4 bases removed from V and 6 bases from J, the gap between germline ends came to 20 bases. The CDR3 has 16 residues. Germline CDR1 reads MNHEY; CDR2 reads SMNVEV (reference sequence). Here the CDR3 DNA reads TGTGCCAGCAGTTGGGCAGGAGGCCATCTTACGGATACGCAGTATTTT. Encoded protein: CASSWAGGHLTDTQYF.

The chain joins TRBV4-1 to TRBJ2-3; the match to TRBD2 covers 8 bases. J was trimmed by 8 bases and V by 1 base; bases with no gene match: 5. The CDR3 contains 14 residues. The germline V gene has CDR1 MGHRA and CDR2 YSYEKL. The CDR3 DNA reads TGCGCCAGCAGCCAAGGAGCGGGAGCCTTTACGCAGTATTTT. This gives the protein CASSQGAGAFTQYF.

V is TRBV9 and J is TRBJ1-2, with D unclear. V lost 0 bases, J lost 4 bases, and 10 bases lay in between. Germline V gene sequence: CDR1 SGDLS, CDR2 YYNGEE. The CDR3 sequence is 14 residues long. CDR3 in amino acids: CASSVDSPRYGYTF. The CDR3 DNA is TGTGCCAGCAGCGTAGACTCCCCCCGCTATGGCTACACCTTC.

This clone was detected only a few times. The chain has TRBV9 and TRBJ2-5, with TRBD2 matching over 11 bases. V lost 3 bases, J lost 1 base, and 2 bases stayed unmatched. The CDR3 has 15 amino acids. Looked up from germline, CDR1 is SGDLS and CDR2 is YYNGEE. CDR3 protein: CASSASGRPQETQYF. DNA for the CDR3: TGTGCCAGCAGCGCTAGCGGGAGGCCCCAAGAGACCCAGTACTTC.

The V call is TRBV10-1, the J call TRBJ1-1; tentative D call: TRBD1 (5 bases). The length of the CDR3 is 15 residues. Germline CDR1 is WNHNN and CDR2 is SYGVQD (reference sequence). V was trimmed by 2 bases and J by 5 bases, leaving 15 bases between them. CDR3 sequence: CASSEDRGSWTEAFF. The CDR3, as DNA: TGCGCCAGCAGTGAGGATAGGGGATCGTGGACTGAAGCTTTCTTT.

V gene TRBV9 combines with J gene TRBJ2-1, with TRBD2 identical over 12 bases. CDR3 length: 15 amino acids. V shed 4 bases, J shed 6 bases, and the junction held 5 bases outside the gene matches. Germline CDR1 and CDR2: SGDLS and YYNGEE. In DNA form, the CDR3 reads TGTGCCAGCAGCATTCCGGGACTAGCGGGCAATGAGCAGTTCTTC. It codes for CASSIPGLAGNEQFF.

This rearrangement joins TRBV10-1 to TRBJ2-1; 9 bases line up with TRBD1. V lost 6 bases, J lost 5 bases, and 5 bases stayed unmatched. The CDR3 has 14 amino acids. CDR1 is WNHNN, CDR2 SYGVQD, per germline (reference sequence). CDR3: CASSDGQGNNEQFF. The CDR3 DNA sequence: TGCGCCAGCAGCGATGGACAGGGGAACAATGAGCAGTTCTTC.

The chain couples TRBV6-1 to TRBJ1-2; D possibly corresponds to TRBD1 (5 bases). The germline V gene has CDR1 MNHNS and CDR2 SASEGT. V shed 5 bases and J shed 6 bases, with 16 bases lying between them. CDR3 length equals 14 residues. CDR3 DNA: TGTGCCAGCAGTTGGGGCCCTTATAGGAATGGCTACACCTTC. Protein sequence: CASSWGPYRNGYTF.

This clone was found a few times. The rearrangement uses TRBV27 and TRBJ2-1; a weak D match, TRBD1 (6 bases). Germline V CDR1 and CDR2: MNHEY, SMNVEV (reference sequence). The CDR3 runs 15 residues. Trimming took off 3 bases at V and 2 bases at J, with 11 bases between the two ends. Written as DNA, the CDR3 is TGTGCCAGCAGTTTGCAGGGGACACCCTACAATGAGCAGTTCTTC. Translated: CASSLQGTPYNEQFF.

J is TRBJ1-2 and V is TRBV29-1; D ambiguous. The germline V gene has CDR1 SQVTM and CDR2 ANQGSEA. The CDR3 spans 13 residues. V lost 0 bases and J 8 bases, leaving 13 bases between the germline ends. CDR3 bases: TGCAGCGTTGAAGATGTTCCAGGACTCGGCTACACCTTC. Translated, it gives CSVEDVPGLGYTF.

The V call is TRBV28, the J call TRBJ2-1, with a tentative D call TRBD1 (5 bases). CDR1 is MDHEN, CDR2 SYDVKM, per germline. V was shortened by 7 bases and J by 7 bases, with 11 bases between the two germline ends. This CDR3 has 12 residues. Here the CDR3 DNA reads TGTGCCAGCATGCCCAGGGCGAATGAGCAGTTCTTC. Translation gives CASMPRANEQFF.